This T cell receptor beta chain derives from a study of blood T cell repertoires in COVID-19. Study context: Samples of COVID-19 (acute and convalescent) were obtained from the United States, Italy and Spain. T cells, B-cell-depleted T cells, or PBMCs provided the cDNA or gDNA that served as material.

With V trimmed by 2 bases and J by 6 bases, 16 bases remained unmatched. The germline V gene has CDR1 MNHEY and CDR2 SMNVEV (reference sequence). CDR3 length: 18 amino acids. Assay used: immunoSEQ multiplex PCR; TCRdb lists only in-frame clones, some missing. The sample gives about 220,000 clones, just over 85% of which show up once; roughly 14% is in the top ten. Living in about two dozen US areas, the participants were between roughly 18 and 89 years of age. Which cohort a participant joined came from the clinical history participants gave. The sequence derives from a woman between 45 and 60 years old with acute COVID-19. The rearrangement links TRBV27 to TRBJ1-2; 9 nucleotides match TRBD1. Sequences were obtained from PBMCs or T cells enriched from blood (not recorded which). CDR3 sequence (DNA): TGTGCCAGCAGTTTAAAGGGGGGGGCCGGGACAGGGATCCATGGCTACACCTTC. This encodes CASSLKGGAGTGIHGYTF.